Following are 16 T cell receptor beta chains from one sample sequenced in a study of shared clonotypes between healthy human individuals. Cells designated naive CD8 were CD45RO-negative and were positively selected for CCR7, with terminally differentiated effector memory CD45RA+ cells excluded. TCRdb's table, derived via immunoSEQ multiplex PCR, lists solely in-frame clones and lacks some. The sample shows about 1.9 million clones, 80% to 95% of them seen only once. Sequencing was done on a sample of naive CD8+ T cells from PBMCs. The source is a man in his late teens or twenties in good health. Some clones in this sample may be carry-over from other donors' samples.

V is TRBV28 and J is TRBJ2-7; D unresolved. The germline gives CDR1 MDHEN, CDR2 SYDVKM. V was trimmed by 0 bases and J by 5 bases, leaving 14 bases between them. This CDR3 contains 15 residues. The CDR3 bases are TGTGCCAGCAGTTTATGGGCAAAAGGCCTCCACGAGCAGTACTTC. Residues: CASSLWAKGLHEQYF.

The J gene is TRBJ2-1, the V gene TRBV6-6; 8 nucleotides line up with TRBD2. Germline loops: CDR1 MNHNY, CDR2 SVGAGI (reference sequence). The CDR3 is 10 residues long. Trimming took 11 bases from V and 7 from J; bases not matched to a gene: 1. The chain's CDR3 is CAAGGNEQFF. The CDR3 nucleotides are TGTGCCGCGGGGGGAAATGAGCAGTTCTTC.

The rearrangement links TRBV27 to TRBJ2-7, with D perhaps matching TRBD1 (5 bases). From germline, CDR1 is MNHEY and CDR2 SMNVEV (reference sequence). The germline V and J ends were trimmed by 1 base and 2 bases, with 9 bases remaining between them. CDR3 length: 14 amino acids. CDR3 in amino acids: CASSLLQVPYEQYF. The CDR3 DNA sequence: TGTGCCAGCAGTTTATTACAGGTCCCCTACGAGCAGTACTTC.

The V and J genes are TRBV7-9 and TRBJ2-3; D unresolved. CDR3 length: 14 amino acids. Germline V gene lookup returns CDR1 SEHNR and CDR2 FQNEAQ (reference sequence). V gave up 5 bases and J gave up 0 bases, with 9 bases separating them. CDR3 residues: CASSPEPSTDTQYF. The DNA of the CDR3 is TGTGCCAGCAGCCCCGAACCCAGCACAGATACGCAGTATTTT.

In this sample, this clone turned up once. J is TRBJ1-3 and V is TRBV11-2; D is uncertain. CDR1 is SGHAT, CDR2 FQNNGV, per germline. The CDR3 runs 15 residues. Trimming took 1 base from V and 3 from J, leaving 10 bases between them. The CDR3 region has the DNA TGTGCCAGCAGCTTAGGCACAGCGGGTGGAAACACCATATATTTT. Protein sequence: CASSLGTAGGNTIYF. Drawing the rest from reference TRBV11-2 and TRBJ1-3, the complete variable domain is EAGVAQSPRYKIIEKRQSVAFWCNPISGHATLYWYQQILGQGPKLLIQFQNNGVVDDSQLPKDRFSAERLKGVDSTLKIQPAKLEDSAVYLCASSLGTAGGNTIYFGEGSWLTVV.

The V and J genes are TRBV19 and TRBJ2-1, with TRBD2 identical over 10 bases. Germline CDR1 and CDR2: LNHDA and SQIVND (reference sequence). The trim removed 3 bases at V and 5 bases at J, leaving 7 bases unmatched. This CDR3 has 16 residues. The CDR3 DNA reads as TGTGCCAGTAGTATCGGAGCGGGAGGGCCGGACAATGAGCAGTTCTTC. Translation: CASSIGAGGPDNEQFF.

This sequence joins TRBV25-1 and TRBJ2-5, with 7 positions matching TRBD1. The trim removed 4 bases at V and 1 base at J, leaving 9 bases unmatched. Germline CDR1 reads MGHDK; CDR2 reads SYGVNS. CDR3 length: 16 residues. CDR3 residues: CASSAKPGQLQETQYF. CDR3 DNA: TGTGCCAGCAGTGCCAAGCCGGGACAGCTCCAAGAGACCCAGTACTTC. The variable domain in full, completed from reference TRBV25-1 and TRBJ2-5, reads EADIYQTPRYLVIGTGKKITLECSQTMGHDKMYWYQQDPGMELHLIHYSYGVNSTEKGDLSSESTVSRIRTEHFPLTLESARPSHTSQYLCASSAKPGQLQETQYFGPGTRLLVL.

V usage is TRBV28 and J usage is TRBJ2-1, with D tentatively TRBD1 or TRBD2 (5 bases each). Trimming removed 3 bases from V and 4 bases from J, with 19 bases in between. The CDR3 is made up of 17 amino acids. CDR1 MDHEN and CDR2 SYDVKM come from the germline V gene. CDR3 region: CASSLGVGTIEYNEQFF. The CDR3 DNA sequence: TGTGCCAGCAGTTTGGGGGTGGGGACCATAGAGTACAATGAGCAGTTCTTC.

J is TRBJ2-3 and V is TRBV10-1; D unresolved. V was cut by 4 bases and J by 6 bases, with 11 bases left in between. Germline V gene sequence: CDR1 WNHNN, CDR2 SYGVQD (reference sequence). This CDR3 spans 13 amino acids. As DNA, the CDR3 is TGCGCCAGCAGTGGTGGACCCGCGGATACGCAGTATTTT. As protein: CASSGGPADTQYF.

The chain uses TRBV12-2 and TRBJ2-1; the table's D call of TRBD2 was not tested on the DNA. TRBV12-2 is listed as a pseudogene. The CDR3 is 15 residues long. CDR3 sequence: CASRFAGTSYNEQFF. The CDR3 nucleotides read TGTGCAAGTCGCTTCGCCGGGACTTCCTACAATGAGCAGTTCTTC.

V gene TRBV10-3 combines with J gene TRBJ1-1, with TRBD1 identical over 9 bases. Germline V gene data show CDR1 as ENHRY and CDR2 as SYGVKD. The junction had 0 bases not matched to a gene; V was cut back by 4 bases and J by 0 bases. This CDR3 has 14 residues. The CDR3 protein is CAISGTGVNTEAFF. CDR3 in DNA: TGTGCCATCAGTGGGACAGGGGTGAACACTGAAGCTTTCTTT.

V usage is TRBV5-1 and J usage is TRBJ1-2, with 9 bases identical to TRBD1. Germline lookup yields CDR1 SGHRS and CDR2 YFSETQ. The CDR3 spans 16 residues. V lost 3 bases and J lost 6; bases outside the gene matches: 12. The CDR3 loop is CASSSHRGPETNGYTF. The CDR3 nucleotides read TGCGCCAGCAGCTCTCACAGGGGGCCAGAGACGAATGGCTACACCTTC.

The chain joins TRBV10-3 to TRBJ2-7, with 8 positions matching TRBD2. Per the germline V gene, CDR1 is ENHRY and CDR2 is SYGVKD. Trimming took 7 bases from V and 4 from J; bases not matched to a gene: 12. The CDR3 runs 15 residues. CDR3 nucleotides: TGTGCCATCAAGGCGGGGAGCGGGAGTTTGTACGAGCAGTACTTC. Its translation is CAIKAGSGSLYEQYF.

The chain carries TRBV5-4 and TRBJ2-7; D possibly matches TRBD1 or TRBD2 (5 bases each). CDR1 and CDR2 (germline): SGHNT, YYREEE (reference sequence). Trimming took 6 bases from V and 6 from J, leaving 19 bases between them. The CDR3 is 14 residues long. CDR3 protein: CASINGAVGSEQYF. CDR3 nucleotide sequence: TGTGCCAGCATCAACGGGGCTGTGGGATCCGAGCAGTACTTC.

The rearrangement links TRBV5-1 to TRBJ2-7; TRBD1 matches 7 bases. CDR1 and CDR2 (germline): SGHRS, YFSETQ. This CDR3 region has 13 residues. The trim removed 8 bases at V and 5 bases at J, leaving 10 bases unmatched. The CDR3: CASVSDRLNEQYF. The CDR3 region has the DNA TGCGCCAGTGTCTCGGACAGGTTGAACGAGCAGTACTTC.

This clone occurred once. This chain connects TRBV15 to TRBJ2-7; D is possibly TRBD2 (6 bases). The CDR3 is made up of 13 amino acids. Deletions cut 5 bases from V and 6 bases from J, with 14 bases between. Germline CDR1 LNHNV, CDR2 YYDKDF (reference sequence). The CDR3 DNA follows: TGTGCCACCAGCCTGCCGGAGGGTCCCGAGCAGTACTTC. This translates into CATSLPEGPEQYF.